This T cell receptor (beta chain) came from a study of PD-1 blockade in classical Hodgkin lymphoma. Sequencing used immunoSEQ multiplex PCR; TCRdb keeps in-frame clones, though not all of them. This sample carries some 93,000 clones, 78% of them seen once, and the ten largest clones take about 9%. In regard to this clone: Its antigen is undetermined.

The study, taken as a whole, reports: Newly diagnosed patients reportedly trailed healthy donors in baseline TCR diversity. The origin of the repertoire differences remains undefined, with disease activity or prior therapy as possible causes.

Noted time point: cycle 4 day 1 (C4D1), after five to seven weeks of nivolumab. Patients all relapsed after autologous stem cell transplantation, and there was variation in brentuximab vedotin exposure. Patients showed best responses of complete response, partial response or progressive disease. V was clipped by 4 bases and J by 6 bases; unmatched bases: 7. Per germline, CDR1 MGHRA and CDR2 YSYEKL. CDR3 length: 14 residues. The chain is built from TRBV4-1 and TRBJ1-2; 8 nucleotides align to TRBD1. The sample in question was peripheral blood mononuclear cells (PBMCs), obtained before the fourth cycle of nivolumab. This TCR was recovered from a human donor with classical Hodgkin lymphoma. In nucleotides, the CDR3 is TGCGCCAGCAGCCCAGGGGGCGGAGAGAATGGCTACACCTTC. Translation: CASSPGGGENGYTF.